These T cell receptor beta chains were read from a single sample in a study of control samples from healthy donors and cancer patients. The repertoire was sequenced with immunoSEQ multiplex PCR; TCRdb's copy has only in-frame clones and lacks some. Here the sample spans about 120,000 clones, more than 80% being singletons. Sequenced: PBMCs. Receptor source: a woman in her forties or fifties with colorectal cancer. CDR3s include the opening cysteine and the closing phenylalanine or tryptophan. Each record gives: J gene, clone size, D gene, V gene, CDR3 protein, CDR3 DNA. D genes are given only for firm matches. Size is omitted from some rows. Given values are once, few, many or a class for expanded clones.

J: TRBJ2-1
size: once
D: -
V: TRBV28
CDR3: CASTIMVGGEQFF
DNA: TGTGCCAGCACCATCATGGTAGGTGGAGAGCAGTTCTTC

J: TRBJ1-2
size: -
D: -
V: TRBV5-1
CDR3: CASSLEQDYGYTF
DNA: TGCGCCAGCAGCTTGGAACAGGACTATGGCTACACCTTC

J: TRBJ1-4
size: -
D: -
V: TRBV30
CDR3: CAWSVLGPREKLFF
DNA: TGTGCCTGGAGTGTACTCGGGCCGAGGGAAAAACTGTTTTTT

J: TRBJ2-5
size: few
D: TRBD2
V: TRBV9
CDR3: CASSAVGSGGIRETQYF
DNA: TGTGCCAGCAGCGCCGTCGGTAGCGGGGGTATTCGCGAGACCCAGTACTTC

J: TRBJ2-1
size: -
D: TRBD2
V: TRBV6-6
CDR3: CASRTSGVNNEQFF
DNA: TGTGCCAGCAGGACTAGCGGGGTGAACAATGAGCAGTTCTTC

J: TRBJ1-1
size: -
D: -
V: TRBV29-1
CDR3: CSGRQSEAFF
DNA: TGCAGCGGGAGACAGAGTGAAGCTTTCTTT

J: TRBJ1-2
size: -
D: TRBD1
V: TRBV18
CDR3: CASSPGQGTNYGYTF
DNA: TGTGCCAGCTCTCCAGGACAGGGAACTAACTATGGCTACACCTTC

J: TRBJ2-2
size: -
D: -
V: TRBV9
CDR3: CASSSGPAGGLFF
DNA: TGTGCCAGCAGCTCGGGCCCTGCCGGGGGGCTGTTTTTT

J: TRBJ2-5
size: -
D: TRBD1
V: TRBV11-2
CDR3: CASSFWGQQETQYF
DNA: TGTGCCAGCAGCTTTTGGGGACAGCAAGAGACCCAGTACTTC

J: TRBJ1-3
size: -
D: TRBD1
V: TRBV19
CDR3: CASSSQGAPGNTIYF
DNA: TGTGCCAGTAGTTCACAGGGGGCTCCTGGAAACACCATATATTTT

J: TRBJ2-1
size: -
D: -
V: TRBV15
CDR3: CATSRDLEAGNNEQFF
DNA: TGTGCCACCAGCAGAGATCTCGAGGCTGGGAACAATGAGCAGTTCTTC

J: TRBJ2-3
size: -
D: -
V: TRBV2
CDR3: CASSPEPARTDTQYF
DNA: TGTGCCAGCAGCCCCGAGCCGGCACGCACAGATACGCAGTATTTT

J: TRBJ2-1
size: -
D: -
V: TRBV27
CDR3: CASRTQDEQFF
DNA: TGTGCCAGCAGAACCCAGGATGAGCAGTTCTTC

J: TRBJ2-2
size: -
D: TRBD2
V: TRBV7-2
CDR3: CASSLTSGRTGELFF
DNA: TGTGCCAGCAGCTTGACTAGCGGCCGAACCGGGGAGCTGTTTTTT

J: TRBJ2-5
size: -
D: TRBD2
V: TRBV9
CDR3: CASSHPTSGVADETQYF
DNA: TGTGCCAGCAGCCACCCGACTAGCGGGGTCGCTGATGAGACCCAGTACTTC

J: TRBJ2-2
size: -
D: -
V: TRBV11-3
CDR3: CASSFSWSPGELFF
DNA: TGTGCCAGCAGCTTTTCTTGGTCTCCCGGGGAGCTGTTTTTT

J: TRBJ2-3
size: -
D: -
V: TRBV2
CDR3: CASIWLAGRSTDTQYF
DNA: TGTGCCAGCATTTGGCTTGCGGGACGTAGCACAGATACGCAGTATTTT

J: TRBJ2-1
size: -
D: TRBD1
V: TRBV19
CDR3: CASSIFGQGAAEQFF
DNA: TGTGCCAGTAGTATCTTTGGGCAGGGGGCGGCTGAGCAGTTCTTC

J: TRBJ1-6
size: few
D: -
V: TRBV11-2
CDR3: CASSSRTAGGSPLHF
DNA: TGTGCCAGCAGCTCACGGACCGCTGGCGGTTCACCCCTCCACTTT

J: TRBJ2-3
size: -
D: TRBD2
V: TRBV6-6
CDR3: CASSPQGLRKTSGMWTDTQYF
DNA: TGTGCCAGCAGTCCACAGGGACTCCGGAAGACTAGCGGGATGTGGACAGATACGCAGTATTTT

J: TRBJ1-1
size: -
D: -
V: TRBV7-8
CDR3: CASSLDARGNTEAFF
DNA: TGTGCCAGCAGCTTAGATGCCAGGGGGAACACTGAAGCTTTCTTT

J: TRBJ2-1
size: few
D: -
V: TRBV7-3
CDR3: CATLDSYEQFF
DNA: TGTGCCACGCTGGACAGCTATGAGCAGTTCTTC